The source of this T cell receptor beta chain is a study of blood T cell repertoires in COVID-19. Study-wide background: The United States, Italy and Spain were the sources of the acute and convalescent COVID-19 samples. PBMCs, B-cell-depleted T cells, or T cells were the source of the cDNA or gDNA that made up the material.

In the original analysis: Estimation of nucleated cell counts relied on the amplification of reference gene primers. Here immunoSEQ multiplex PCR was the method, and the copy in TCRdb shows in-frame clones only, minus some. V, J and clone size are those of that table, while D and trimming were read from the DNA. Found here are about 250,000 clones, 83% of them singletons; the top ten hold 5.7%. The CDR3 consists of 15 residues. With 3 bases clipped from V and 0 bases from J, the junction kept 7 bases outside the gene matches. The germline gives CDR1 DFQATT, CDR2 SNEGSKA (reference sequence). Sample: peripheral blood. V usage is TRBV20-1 and J usage is TRBJ1-2, with 7 bases matching TRBD1. The receptor was isolated from a man at least 80 years old with acute or convalescent COVID-19. The CDR3 sequence is CSASRARGTNYGYTF. CDR3 coding DNA: TGCAGTGCTAGTAGGGCCAGGGGGACTAACTATGGCTACACCTTC.